The 5 T cell receptor beta chains listed next were all sequenced from one sample in a study of blood T cell repertoires in COVID-19 (dated by TCRdb to the early 2020s). Receptor amplification or capture employed the immunoSEQ multiplex PCR assay. In its TCRdb copy, this immuneACCESS table keeps in-frame sequences only and misses some clones. Where compared with another copy, unresolved V genes explain less than half of these, and the others have no known cause. The sample contains 200,000 to 250,000 clones, 90% to 95% of them found a single time. The ten biggest clones cover about 1.3% of the sample. The sequenced material came from peripheral blood. Receptor source: a man aged 25 to 45 with acute or convalescent COVID-19.

V usage is TRBV6-6 and J usage is TRBJ1-1; tentative D call: TRBD1 (6 bases). The CDR3 is 13 amino acids. Germline values: CDR1 MNHNY, CDR2 SVGAGI (reference sequence). Trimming took off 2 bases at V and 6 bases at J, with 10 bases between the two ends. The CDR3 here is CASSYKGVPEAFF. As DNA, the CDR3 is TGTGCCAGCAGTTACAAGGGGGTCCCTGAAGCTTTCTTT.

V usage is TRBV4-1 and J usage is TRBJ1-2; no clear D gene. Trimming shortened V by 1 base and J by 4 bases, and 13 bases separated the two germline ends. The CDR3 loop spans 15 amino acids. CDR1 is MGHRA, CDR2 YSYEKL, per germline. In nucleotides, the CDR3 is TGCGCCAGCAGCCAAGCGGTCGGGAGTCCCTATGGCTACACCTTC. Its translation is CASSQAVGSPYGYTF.

This clone is a singleton in its sample. The chain combines TRBV20-1 with TRBJ1-2, with D perhaps TRBD1 (5 bases). CDR1 and CDR2 (germline): DFQATT, SNEGSKA (reference sequence). V shed 3 bases and J shed 7 bases, with 9 bases lying between them. The CDR3 is 11 amino acids. The CDR3 loop is CSASAGPGYTF. The CDR3 DNA is TGCAGTGCTAGTGCAGGGCCTGGCTACACCTTC.

The rearrangement links TRBV7-9 to TRBJ1-2, with 8 bases that match TRBD1. This CDR3 is 19 amino acids long. The germline V gene encodes CDR1 SEHNR and CDR2 FQNEAQ (reference sequence). The V gene end was trimmed by 2 bases and the J gene end by 5 bases; junction bases not matched to a gene: 19. The CDR3 coding sequence is TGTGCCAGCAGCTTATCTAAATACCGGGACAGGAACTCCCTTTATGGCTACACCTTC. Protein product: CASSLSKYRDRNSLYGYTF.

The chain links TRBV7-9 to TRBJ2-7; D gene ambiguous. Looked up from germline, CDR1 is SEHNR and CDR2 is FQNEAQ (reference sequence). V lost 5 bases and J lost 6, with 20 bases in between. CDR3 size: 15 residues. The CDR3 is CASSRSTPTLSEQYF. The CDR3, as DNA: TGTGCCAGCAGCCGATCGACTCCTACTTTATCCGAGCAGTACTTC.